This T cell receptor beta chain came from a study of low-dose radiotherapy and immunotherapy resistance in tumors. Time point here: after trial treatment. Treatment specified: LDRT plus nivolumab, ipilimumab, low-dose cyclophosphamide and aspirin (RACIN trial). TRAV- and TRBV-specific primers primed first-strand cDNA, covering alpha and beta chains. TCRs were put through roughly 19 PCR cycles of amplification with Phusion. A constant-region primer and the V-primer adapter served as the primer pair. TCRdb ran MiXCR on the reads and lists one entry per CDR3 protein. Of 95,000 to 100,000 distinct CDR3 sequences listed, about a fifth are singletons. The CDR3 spans 14 residues. In germline, CDR1 is DFQATT, CDR2 SNEGSKA (reference sequence). V was clipped by 6 bases and J by 4 bases; unmatched bases: 8.

This TCR came from a male donor with prostate cancer. V gene TRBV20-1 combines with J gene TRBJ1-4; the match to TRBD1 covers 7 bases. The sequencing used PBMCs, collected after low-dose radiotherapy plus immunotherapy. The chain's CDR3 is CSAVPGQLNEKLFF. The CDR3 DNA sequence: TGCAGTGCCGTCCCGGGACAGCTTAATGAAAAACTGTTTTTT.